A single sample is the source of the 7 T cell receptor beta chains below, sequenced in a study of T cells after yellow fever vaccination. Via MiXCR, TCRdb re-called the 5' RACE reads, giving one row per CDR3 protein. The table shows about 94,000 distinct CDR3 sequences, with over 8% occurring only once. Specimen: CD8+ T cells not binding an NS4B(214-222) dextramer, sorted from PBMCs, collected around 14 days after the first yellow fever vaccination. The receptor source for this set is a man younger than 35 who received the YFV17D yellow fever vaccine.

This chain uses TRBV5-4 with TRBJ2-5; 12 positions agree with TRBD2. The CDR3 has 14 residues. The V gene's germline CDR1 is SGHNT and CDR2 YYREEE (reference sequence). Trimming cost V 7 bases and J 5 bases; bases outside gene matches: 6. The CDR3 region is CASGGLAGQETQYF. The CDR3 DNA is TGTGCCAGCGGCGGACTAGCGGGGCAGGAGACCCAGTACTTC. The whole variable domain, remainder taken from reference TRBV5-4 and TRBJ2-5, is ETGVTQSPTHLIKTRGQQVTLRCSSQSGHNTVSWYQQALGQGPQFIFQYYREEENGRGNFPPRFSGLQFPNYSSELNVNALELDDSALYLCASGGLAGQETQYFGPGTRLLVL.

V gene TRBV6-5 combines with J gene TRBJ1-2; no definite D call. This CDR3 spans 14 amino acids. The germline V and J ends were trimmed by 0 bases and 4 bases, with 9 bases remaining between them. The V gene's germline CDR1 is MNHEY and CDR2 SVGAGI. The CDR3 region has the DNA TGTGCCAGCAGTTACTCTCGGGGATTCTATGGCTACACCTTC. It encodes CASSYSRGFYGYTF.

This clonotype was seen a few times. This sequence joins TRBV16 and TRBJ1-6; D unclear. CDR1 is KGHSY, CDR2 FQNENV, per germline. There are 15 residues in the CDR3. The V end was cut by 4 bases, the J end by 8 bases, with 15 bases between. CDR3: CASSLVGRLDSPLHF. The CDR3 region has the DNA TGTGCCAGCAGCCTGGTTGGGAGGCTCGATTCACCCCTCCACTTT.

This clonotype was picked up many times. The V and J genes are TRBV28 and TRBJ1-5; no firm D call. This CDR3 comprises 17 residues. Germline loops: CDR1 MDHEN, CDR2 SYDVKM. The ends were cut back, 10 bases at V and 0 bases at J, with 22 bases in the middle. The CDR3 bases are TGTGCCACCATGCCGGGCACAGAAACCTATAGCAATCAGCCCCAGCATTTT. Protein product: CATMPGTETYSNQPQHF. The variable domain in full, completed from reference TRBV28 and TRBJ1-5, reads DVKVTQSSRYLVKRTGEKVFLECVQDMDHENMFWYRQDPGLGLRLIYFSYDVKMKEKGDIPEGYSVSREKKERFSLILESASTNQTSMYLCATMPGTETYSNQPQHFGDGTRLSIL.

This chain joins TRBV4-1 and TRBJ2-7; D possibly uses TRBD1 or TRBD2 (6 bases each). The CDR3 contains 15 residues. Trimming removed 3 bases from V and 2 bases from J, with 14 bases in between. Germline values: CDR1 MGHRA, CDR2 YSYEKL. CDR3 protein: CASSHGGGLPYEQYF. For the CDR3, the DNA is TGCGCCAGCAGCCACGGAGGGGGGCTCCCCTACGAGCAGTACTTC.

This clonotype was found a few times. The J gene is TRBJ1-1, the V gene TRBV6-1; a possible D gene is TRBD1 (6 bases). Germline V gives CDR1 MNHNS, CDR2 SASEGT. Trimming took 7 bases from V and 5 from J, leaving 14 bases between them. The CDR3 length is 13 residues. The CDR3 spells CASTSGVGTEAFF. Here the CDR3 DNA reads TGTGCCAGCACCTCAGGGGTAGGGACTGAAGCTTTCTTT.

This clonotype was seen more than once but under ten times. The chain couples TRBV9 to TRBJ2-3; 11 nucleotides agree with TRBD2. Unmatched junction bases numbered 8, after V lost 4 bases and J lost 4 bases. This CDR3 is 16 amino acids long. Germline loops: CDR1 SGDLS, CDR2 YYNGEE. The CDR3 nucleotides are TGTGCCAGCAGCACAGCGCTAGCGGGGGGTTCAGATACGCAGTATTTT. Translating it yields CASSTALAGGSDTQYF.